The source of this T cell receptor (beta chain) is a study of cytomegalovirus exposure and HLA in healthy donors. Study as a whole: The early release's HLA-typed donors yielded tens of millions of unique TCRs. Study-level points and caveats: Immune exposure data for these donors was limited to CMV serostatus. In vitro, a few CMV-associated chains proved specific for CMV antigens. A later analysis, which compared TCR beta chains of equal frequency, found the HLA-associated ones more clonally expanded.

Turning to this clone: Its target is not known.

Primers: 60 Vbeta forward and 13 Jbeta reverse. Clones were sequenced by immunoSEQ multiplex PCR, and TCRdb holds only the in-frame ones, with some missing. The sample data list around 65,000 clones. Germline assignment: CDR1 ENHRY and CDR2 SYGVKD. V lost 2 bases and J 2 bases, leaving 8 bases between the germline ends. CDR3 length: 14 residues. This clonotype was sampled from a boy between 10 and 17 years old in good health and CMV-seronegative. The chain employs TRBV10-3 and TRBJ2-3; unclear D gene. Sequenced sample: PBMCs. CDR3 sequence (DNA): TGTGCCATCAGTGAGGGTACAGACACAGATACGCAGTATTTT. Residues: CAISEGTDTDTQYF.